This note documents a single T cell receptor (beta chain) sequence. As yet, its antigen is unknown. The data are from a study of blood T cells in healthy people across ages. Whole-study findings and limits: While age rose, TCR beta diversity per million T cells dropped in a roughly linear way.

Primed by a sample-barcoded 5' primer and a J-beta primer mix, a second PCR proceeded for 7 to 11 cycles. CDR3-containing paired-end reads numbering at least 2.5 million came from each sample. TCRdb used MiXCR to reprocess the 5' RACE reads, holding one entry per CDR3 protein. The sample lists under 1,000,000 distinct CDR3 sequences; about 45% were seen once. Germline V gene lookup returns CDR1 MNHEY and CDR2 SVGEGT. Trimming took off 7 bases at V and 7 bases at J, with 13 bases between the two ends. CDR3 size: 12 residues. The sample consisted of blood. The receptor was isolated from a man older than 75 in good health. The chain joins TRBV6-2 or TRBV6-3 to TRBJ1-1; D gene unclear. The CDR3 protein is CASKASYFEAFF. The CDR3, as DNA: TGTGCCAGCAAGGCAAGTTACTTTGAAGCTTTCTTT.